The clone carrying this TCR beta chain has more than one count but fewer than ten. The antigen is not known. The data are from a study of CD4 T cells in relation to SARS-CoV-2 and coronaviruses. V trimming: 10 bases; J trimming: 2 bases; junction bases outside the gene matches: 17. This CDR3 is built from 18 residues. Germline CDR1 reads SGHRS; CDR2 reads YFSETQ. The method was immunoSEQ multiplex PCR; TCRdb's version includes in-frame clones alone and lacks a portion of them. This table holds some 30,000 clones, roughly three quarters found once. Unexposed donor CD4+ T cells date from about 2011-2018, before the COVID-19 pandemic. Isolation of CD4+ T cells took place after around eleven days in culture.

The sample comprised CD4+ T cells from PBMCs, cultured in vitro. The chain carries TRBV5-1 and TRBJ2-1; 11 bases are a match to TRBD2. This TCR was sampled from a human donor in good health. This chain's CDR3 is CARSTSGSPRFAYNEQFF. The CDR3 DNA reads TGCGCCCGGAGTACTAGCGGGAGCCCCAGATTCGCCTACAATGAGCAGTTCTTC.